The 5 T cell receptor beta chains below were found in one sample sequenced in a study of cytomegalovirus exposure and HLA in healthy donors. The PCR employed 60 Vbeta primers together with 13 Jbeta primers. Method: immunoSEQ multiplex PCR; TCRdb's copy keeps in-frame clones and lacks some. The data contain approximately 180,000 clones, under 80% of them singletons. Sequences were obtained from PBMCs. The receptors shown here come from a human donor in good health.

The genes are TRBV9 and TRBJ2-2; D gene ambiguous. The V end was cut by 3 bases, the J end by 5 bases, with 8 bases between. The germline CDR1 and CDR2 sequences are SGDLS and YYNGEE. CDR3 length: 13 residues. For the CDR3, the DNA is TGTGCCAGCAGCGGCACAGTGACCGGGGAGCTGTTTTTT. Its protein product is CASSGTVTGELFF. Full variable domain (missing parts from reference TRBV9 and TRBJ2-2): DSGVTQTPKHLITATGQRVTLRCSPRSGDLSVYWYQQSLDQGLQFLIQYYNGEERAKGNILERFSAQQFPDLHSELNLSSLELGDSALYFCASSGTVTGELFFGEGSRLTVL.

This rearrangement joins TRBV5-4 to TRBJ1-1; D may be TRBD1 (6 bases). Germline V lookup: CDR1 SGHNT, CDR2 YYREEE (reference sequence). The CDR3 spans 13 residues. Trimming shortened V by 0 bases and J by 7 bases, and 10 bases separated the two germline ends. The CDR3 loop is CASSLDWTDEAFF. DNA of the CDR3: TGTGCCAGCAGCTTGGATTGGACAGATGAAGCTTTCTTT.

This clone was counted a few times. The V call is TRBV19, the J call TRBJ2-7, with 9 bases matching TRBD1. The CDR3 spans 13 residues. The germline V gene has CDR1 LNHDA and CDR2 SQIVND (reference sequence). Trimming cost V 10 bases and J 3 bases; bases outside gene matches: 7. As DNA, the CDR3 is TGTGCCACCACAGGGGGCTGGGGCTACGAGCAGTACTTC. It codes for CATTGGWGYEQYF.

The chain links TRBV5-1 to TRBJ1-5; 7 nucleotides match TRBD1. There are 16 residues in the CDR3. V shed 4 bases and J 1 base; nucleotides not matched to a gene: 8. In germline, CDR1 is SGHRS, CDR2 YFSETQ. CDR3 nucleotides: TGCGCCAGCAGCAGGGGGCGCGTGGAAAGCAATCAGCCCCAGCATTTT. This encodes CASSRGRVESNQPQHF.

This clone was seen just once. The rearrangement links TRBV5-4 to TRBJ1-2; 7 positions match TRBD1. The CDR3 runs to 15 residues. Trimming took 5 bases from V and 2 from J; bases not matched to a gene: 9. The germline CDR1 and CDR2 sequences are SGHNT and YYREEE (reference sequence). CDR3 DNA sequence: TGTGCCAGCAGTATACAGGGGTTCGAGAACTATGGCTACACCTTC. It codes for CASSIQGFENYGYTF.